Each of the 23 T cell receptor beta chains below was sequenced from the same sample in a study of monozygotic twins with inflammatory bowel disease. TCRdb re-called the 5' RACE reads and catalogs CDR3 proteins one per entry, DNA excluded. This listing includes about 380,000 distinct CDR3 sequences. Input material: blood. These receptors all stem from a human donor with ulcerative colitis or Crohn's disease, or a healthy co-twin of an affected twin (not recorded which).

The chain employs TRBV3-1 and TRBJ1-4; the D call of TRBD1 rests on TCRdb alone, since no DNA is present to check it. CDR3 size: 15 residues. In germline, CDR1 is LGHDT, CDR2 YNNKEL (reference sequence). CDR3 in amino acids: CASSSRGGGREKLFF. Complete variable domain (other parts from reference TRBV3-1 and TRBJ1-4): DTAVSQTPKYLVTQMGNDKSIKCEQNLGHDTMYWYKQDSKKFLKIMFSYNNKELIINETVPNRFSPKSPDKAHLNLHINSLELGDSAVYFCASSSRGGGREKLFFGSGTQLSVL.

This sequence joins TRBV12-3 or TRBV12-4 and TRBJ1-6. The CDR3 contains 12 residues. CDR3 loop: CASSSLGMLLHF.

The CDR3 is CASSSWPPGQGAHEQYF. The V and J genes are TRBV12-3 or TRBV12-4 and TRBJ2-7; TCRdb selects TRBD1, and the lack of DNA leaves this call unchecked. The CDR3 length is 17 residues.

The CDR3 reads CASSLAGLRVAATNEKLFF. The gene calls are TRBV7-6 and TRBJ1-4. The CDR3 length is 19 residues. The V gene's germline CDR1 is SGHVS and CDR2 FNYEAQ. The full variable domain, rest sourced from reference TRBV7-6 and TRBJ1-4, is GAGVSQSPRYKVTKRGQDVALRCDPISGHVSLYWYRQALGQGPEFLTYFNYEAQQDKSGLPNDRFSAERPEGSISTLTIQRTEQRDSAMYRCASSLAGLRVAATNEKLFFGSGTQLSVL.

The V call is TRBV7-7, the J call TRBJ2-3; the D call from TCRdb, TRBD2, cannot be confirmed without DNA. From germline, CDR1 is SSHAT and CDR2 FNYEAQ (reference sequence). This CDR3 has 15 residues. The CDR3 reads CASSSSGLAGDTQYF.

The chain has TRBV5-1 and TRBJ1-2; the TCRdb call, TRBD1, lacks DNA for checking. CDR1 SGHRS and CDR2 YFSETQ come from the germline V gene. The CDR3 runs 15 residues. This chain's CDR3 is CASSLNAQGNYGYTF.

The chain joins TRBV14 to TRBJ2-7; TCRdb returns TRBD1, unconfirmable since there is no DNA. This CDR3 has 11 amino acids. Germline V gene sequence: CDR1 SGHDN, CDR2 FVKESK. This CDR3 is CASGGGYEQYF.

This CDR3 reads CASSQSNYGYTF. The genes are TRBV4-3 and TRBJ1-2. The CDR3 length is 12 residues. Per germline, CDR1 LGHNA and CDR2 YSLEER.

The chain employs TRBV30 and TRBJ1-1. The germline CDR1 and CDR2 sequences are GTSNPN and SVGIG (reference sequence). CDR3 size: 11 residues. CDR3 sequence: CAWSLKTEAFF.

J is TRBJ2-3 and V is TRBV5-1. This CDR3 spans 15 amino acids. Germline CDR1 is SGHRS and CDR2 is YFSETQ. The CDR3 protein is CASSLGAGRTDTQYF.

V gene TRBV7-8 combines with J gene TRBJ1-5; no DNA is available, so the TRBD1 call from TCRdb remains unchecked. From germline, CDR1 is SGHVS and CDR2 FQNEAQ. The length of the CDR3 is 15 residues. CDR3 region: CASSTLSVGSQPQHF. The whole variable domain, remainder taken from reference TRBV7-8 and TRBJ1-5, is GAGVSQSPRYKVAKRGQDVALRCDPISGHVSLFWYQQALGQGPEFLTYFQNEAQLDKSGLPSDRFFAERPEGSVSTLKIQRTQQEDSAVYLCASSTLSVGSQPQHFGDGTRLSIL.

The chain recombines TRBV18 with TRBJ2-4; TCRdb reports TRBD1, a call that lacks DNA to check it against. From germline, CDR1 is KGHSH and CDR2 LQKENI. There are 13 residues in the CDR3. The CDR3: CASSEDRGNIQYF. Using reference TRBV18 and TRBJ2-4 for the parts outside the CDR3, the full variable domain is NAGVMQNPRHLVRRRGQEARLRCSPMKGHSHVYWYRQLPEEGLKFMVYLQKENIIDESGMPKERFSAEFPKEGPSILRIQQVVRGDSAAYFCASSEDRGNIQYFGAGTRLSVL.

The genes are TRBV7-6 and TRBJ2-1; TCRdb selects TRBD1, and the lack of DNA leaves this call unchecked. The germline CDR1 and CDR2 sequences are SGHVS and FNYEAQ. The CDR3 consists of 17 residues. The CDR3 loop reads CASSPHRASYSQDEQFF.

This chain connects TRBV12-3 or TRBV12-4 to TRBJ2-7; with no DNA, the TCRdb D assignment of TRBD1 cannot be verified. The CDR3 runs to 14 residues. CDR3: CASSLFGGTYEQYF.

V usage is TRBV10-3 and J usage is TRBJ2-1; lacking DNA, the TRBD1 call made by TCRdb goes unchecked. This CDR3 comprises 13 residues. CDR1 and CDR2 (germline): ENHRY, SYGVKD. This CDR3 is CAISDLQGNEQFF.

The chain uses TRBV3-1 and TRBJ2-7; TCRdb calls TRBD1, which cannot be checked without DNA. The germline gives CDR1 LGHDT, CDR2 YNNKEL (reference sequence). The CDR3 extends over 17 amino acids. The CDR3 protein is CASSPFYLGQVLYEQYF.

The rearrangement joins TRBV14 to TRBJ2-3; as DNA is missing, the TRBD1 call by TCRdb cannot be tested. The CDR3 spans 16 residues. Germline values: CDR1 SGHDN, CDR2 FVKESK. CDR3 sequence reads: CASSQGSGALTDTQYF. Using reference TRBV14 and TRBJ2-3 for the parts outside the CDR3, the full variable domain is EAGVTQFPSHSVIEKGQTVTLRCDPISGHDNLYWYRRVMGKEIKFLLHFVKESKQDESGMPNNRFLAERTGGTYSTLKVQPAELEDSGVYFCASSQGSGALTDTQYFGPGTRLTVL.

The genes are TRBV27 and TRBJ1-4; the TCRdb D gene call, TRBD1, has no DNA to confirm it. The CDR3 is made up of 13 amino acids. CDR1 and CDR2 from the germline V gene are MNHEY and SMNVEV (reference sequence). This CDR3 is CASSKGLNEKLFF. Full variable domain (outside the CDR3, taken from reference TRBV27 and TRBJ1-4): EAQVTQNPRYLITVTGKKLTVTCSQNMNHEYMSWYRQDPGLGLRQIYYSMNVEVTDKGDVPEGYKVSRKEKRNFPLILESPSPNQTSLYFCASSKGLNEKLFFGSGTQLSVL.

The genes are TRBV9 and TRBJ2-5; the TCRdb call, TRBD1, lacks DNA for checking. Germline V gene lookup returns CDR1 SGDLS and CDR2 YYNGEE. The CDR3 covers 13 residues. The CDR3 sequence: CASSRTGWETQYF.

This chain links TRBV7-9 with TRBJ1-6; no DNA is available, so the TRBD1 call from TCRdb remains unchecked. The CDR3 covers 15 residues. Germline V gene lookup returns CDR1 SEHNR and CDR2 FQNEAQ (reference sequence). The CDR3 sequence is CASSLDGGSNSPLHF. Complete variable domain (other parts from reference TRBV7-9 and TRBJ1-6): DTGVSQNPRHKITKRGQNVTFRCDPISEHNRLYWYRQTLGQGPEFLTYFQNEAQLEKSRLLSDRFSAERPKGSFSTLEIQRTEQGDSAMYLCASSLDGGSNSPLHFGNGTRLTVT.

The chain combines TRBV4-3 with TRBJ2-5; no DNA is available, so the TRBD1 call from TCRdb remains unchecked. Germline assignment: CDR1 LGHNA and CDR2 YSLEER. This CDR3 spans 16 amino acids. CDR3 sequence: CASSQGPQGIQETQYF.

The rearrangement uses TRBV4-2 and TRBJ1-6. This CDR3 contains 14 residues. Germline-derived CDR1 and CDR2 are LGHNA and YNFKEQ. CDR3 in amino acids: CASSQDQHTSPLHF.

The rearrangement joins TRBV10-3 to TRBJ2-3; TCRdb outputs TRBD1, but without DNA this stays unchecked. Per the germline V gene, CDR1 is ENHRY and CDR2 is SYGVKD. The CDR3 loop spans 15 amino acids. The CDR3 loop is CAISRHGGPTDTQYF.